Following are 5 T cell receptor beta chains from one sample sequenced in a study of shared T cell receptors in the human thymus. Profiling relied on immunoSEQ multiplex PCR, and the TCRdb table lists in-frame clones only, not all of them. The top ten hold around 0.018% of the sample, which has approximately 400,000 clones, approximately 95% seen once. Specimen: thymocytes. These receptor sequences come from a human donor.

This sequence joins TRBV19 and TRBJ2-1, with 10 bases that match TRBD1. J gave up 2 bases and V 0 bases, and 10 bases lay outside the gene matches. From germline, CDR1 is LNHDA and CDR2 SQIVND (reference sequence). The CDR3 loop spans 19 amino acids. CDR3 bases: TGTGCCAGTAGTATAGACCTGAGACAGGGGGCCTATACCTACAATGAGCAGTTCTTC. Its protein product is CASSIDLRQGAYTYNEQFF.

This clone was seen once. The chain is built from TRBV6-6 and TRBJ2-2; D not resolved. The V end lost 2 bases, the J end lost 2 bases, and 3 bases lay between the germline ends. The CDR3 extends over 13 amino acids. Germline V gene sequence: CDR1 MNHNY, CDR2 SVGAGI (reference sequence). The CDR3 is CASSYANTGELFF. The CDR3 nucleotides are TGTGCCAGCAGTTACGCTAACACCGGGGAGCTGTTTTTT.

The CDR3: CASSQGREREHEQFF. CDR3 bases: TGTGCCAGCAGCCAAGGTAGGGAGCGGGAGCATGAGCAGTTCTTC. The genes are TRBV14 and TRBJ2-1; TRBD2 aligns across 8 bases. CDR3 length: 15 residues. The V segment lost 1 base and the J segment 8 bases; nucleotides outside the gene matches: 7. Germline V gives CDR1 SGHDN, CDR2 FVKESK.

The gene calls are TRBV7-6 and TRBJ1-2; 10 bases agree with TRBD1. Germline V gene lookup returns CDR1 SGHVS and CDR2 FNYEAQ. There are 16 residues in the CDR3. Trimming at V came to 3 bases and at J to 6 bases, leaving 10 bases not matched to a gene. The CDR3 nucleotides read TGTGCCAGCAGCTTCTCCGGGACAGGGGATGGAAATGGCTACACCTTC. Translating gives CASSFSGTGDGNGYTF.

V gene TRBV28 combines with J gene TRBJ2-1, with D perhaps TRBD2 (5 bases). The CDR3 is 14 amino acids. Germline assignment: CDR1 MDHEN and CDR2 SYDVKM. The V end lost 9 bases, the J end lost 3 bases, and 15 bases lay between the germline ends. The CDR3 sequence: CASSPFGDYNEQFF. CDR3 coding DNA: TGTGCCAGTAGTCCGTTCGGGGACTACAATGAGCAGTTCTTC. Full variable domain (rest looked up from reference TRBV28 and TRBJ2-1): DVKVTQSSRYLVKRTGEKVFLECVQDMDHENMFWYRQDPGLGLRLIYFSYDVKMKEKGDIPEGYSVSREKKERFSLILESASTNQTSMYLCASSPFGDYNEQFFGPGTRLTVL.